This passage covers 9 T cell receptor beta chains from one sample sequenced in a study of blood T cell repertoires in COVID-19. Using immunoSEQ multiplex PCR, the repertoire was profiled, and TCRdb retains in-frame clones only, with some absent. This sample has approximately 300,000 clones; roughly 90% occur once, and the top ten carry around 6.6%. The sample was peripheral blood. These TCRs come from a man aged 18 to 30 who had recovered from COVID-19.

This rearrangement joins TRBV4-1 to TRBJ1-4, with D possibly TRBD1 on 6 matching bases. This CDR3 spans 16 amino acids. V was clipped by 0 bases and J by 3 bases, with 11 bases between them. Germline CDR1 reads MGHRA; CDR2 reads YSYEKL. CDR3 bases: TGCGCCAGCAGCCAAGATGGGGGGGGCTCTAATGAAAAACTGTTTTTT. It codes for CASSQDGGGSNEKLFF.

V gene TRBV5-1 combines with J gene TRBJ2-5, with 12 bases fitting TRBD2. There are 17 residues in the CDR3. From germline, CDR1 is SGHRS and CDR2 YFSETQ. V was clipped by 0 bases and J by 4 bases; unmatched bases: 7. CDR3 residues: CASSLGLAGAPGETQYF. The CDR3 region has the DNA TGCGCCAGCAGCTTGGGACTAGCGGGAGCCCCAGGAGAGACCCAGTACTTC.

V is TRBV29-1 and J is TRBJ1-3; no clear D. Germline loops: CDR1 SQVTM, CDR2 ANQGSEA. This CDR3 has 13 amino acids. V was shortened by 6 bases and J by 0 bases, with 9 bases between the two germline ends. The CDR3 nucleotides read TGCAGCGTAGAGGTCTCCTCTGGAAACACCATATATTTT. Translated, it gives CSVEVSSGNTIYF. Filled out from reference TRBV29-1 and TRBJ1-3, the complete variable domain reads SAVISQKPSRDICQRGTSLTIQCQVDSQVTMMFWYRQQPGQSLTLIATANQGSEATYESGFVIDKFPISRPNLTFSTLTVSNMSPEDSSIYLCSVEVSSGNTIYFGEGSWLTVV.

For this clone: The junction differs from germline at one of its ends, possibly a read error. The V and J genes are TRBV5-4 and TRBJ2-5, with TRBD2 matching over 10 bases. This CDR3 comprises 13 residues. CDR1 and CDR2 from the germline V gene are SGHNT and YYREEE (reference sequence). The CDR3 DNA follows: TGTGCCAGCAGCTACTTGACTAGCGGGCCCCTAAACTTC. This codes for CASSYLTSGPLNF.

This chain joins TRBV5-1 and TRBJ2-1, with unresolved D. In germline, CDR1 is SGHRS, CDR2 YFSETQ. The germline V and J ends were trimmed by 0 bases and 4 bases, with 11 bases remaining between them. The CDR3 extends over 15 amino acids. The CDR3 region is CASSLEQSNYNEQFF. Here the CDR3 DNA reads TGCGCCAGCAGCTTGGAACAGAGTAATTACAATGAGCAGTTCTTC. The full variable domain, completed using reference TRBV5-1 and TRBJ2-1, is KAGVTQTPRYLIKTRGQQVTLSCSPISGHRSVSWYQQTPGQGLQFLFEYFSETQRNKGNFPGRFSGRQFSNSRSEMNVSTLELGDSALYLCASSLEQSNYNEQFFGPGTRLTVL.

The chain carries TRBV9 and TRBJ1-5; D is undetermined. CDR1 and CDR2 from the germline V gene are SGDLS and YYNGEE. The CDR3 totals 12 residues. The V and J ends lost 4 bases and 4 bases respectively, with 6 bases between them. The CDR3 nucleotides read TGTGCCAGCAGCAACGGGAATCAGCCCCAGCATTTT. Protein product: CASSNGNQPQHF.

The chain joins TRBV7-9 to TRBJ1-6; weak D call: TRBD1 (6 bases). The V end was cut by 2 bases, the J end by 2 bases, with 16 bases between. Germline V gene data show CDR1 as SEHNR and CDR2 as FQNEAQ (reference sequence). The CDR3 loop spans 18 amino acids. The CDR3 protein is CASSLSRGRGTYNSPLHF. DNA of the CDR3: TGTGCCAGCAGCTTATCAAGGGGAAGGGGGACCTATAATTCACCCCTCCACTTT.

The chain carries TRBV7-9 and TRBJ1-5, with TRBD1 matching over 9 bases. The V gene's germline CDR1 is SEHNR and CDR2 FQNEAQ (reference sequence). The CDR3 loop spans 14 amino acids. V was clipped by 5 bases and J by 5 bases; unmatched bases: 4. The CDR3 sequence: CASSPGQGYQPQHF. The CDR3 nucleotides are TGTGCCAGCAGCCCCGGACAGGGGTATCAGCCCCAGCATTTT. The full variable domain, with the rest looked up from reference TRBV7-9 and TRBJ1-5, is DTGVSQNPRHKITKRGQNVTFRCDPISEHNRLYWYRQTLGQGPEFLTYFQNEAQLEKSRLLSDRFSAERPKGSFSTLEIQRTEQGDSAMYLCASSPGQGYQPQHFGDGTRLSIL.

The gene calls are TRBV24-1 and TRBJ2-1; 7 bases fit TRBD1. There are 13 residues in the CDR3. V lost 4 bases and J lost 7; bases outside the gene matches: 3. Germline lookup yields CDR1 KGHDR and CDR2 SFDVKD. CDR3 sequence reads: CATSDRGYNEQFF. CDR3 DNA sequence: TGTGCCACCAGTGACAGGGGGTATAATGAGCAGTTCTTC.